These 22 T cell receptor beta chains came from one sample sequenced in a study of control samples from healthy donors and cancer patients. Produced via immunoSEQ multiplex PCR; TCRdb's table is partial and in-frame only. The sample shows 110,000 or so clones, roughly 90% of them seen only once. Sample: blood. These receptors were collected from a man aged 50 to 60 in good health.

In this sample, this clone turned up a few times. CDR3 amino acids: CASSPDRGWETQYF. CDR3 nucleotides: TGTGCCAGCAGCCCAGACAGGGGTTGGGAGACCCAGTACTTC. The chain couples TRBV7-2 to TRBJ2-5; 8 bases are a match to TRBD1. The CDR3 has 14 amino acids. Germline CDR1 SGHTA, CDR2 FQGNSA. V was clipped by 5 bases and J by 5 bases; unmatched bases: 7.

The CDR3 is CASSLRQLAYEQYF. As DNA, the CDR3 is TGTGCCAGCAGCCTGAGACAGTTAGCCTACGAGCAGTACTTC. The V call is TRBV7-8, the J call TRBJ2-7; D may be TRBD1 (5 bases). The ends were cut back, 5 bases at V and 2 bases at J, with 13 bases in the middle. The length of the CDR3 is 14 residues. CDR1 SGHVS and CDR2 FQNEAQ come from the germline V gene.

J is TRBJ1-1 and V is TRBV12-3 or TRBV12-4, with D possibly TRBD1 on 6 matching bases. The CDR3 consists of 13 residues. V lost 5 bases to trimming and J lost 8 bases, with 15 bases between them. CDR3 in amino acids: CASSGQSLQEAFF. In DNA form, the CDR3 reads TGTGCCAGCAGTGGACAGTCCCTCCAAGAAGCTTTCTTT.

The gene calls are TRBV29-1 and TRBJ2-7; TRBD2 is a possible D gene (5 bases). Germline V lookup: CDR1 SQVTM, CDR2 ANQGSEA. The length of the CDR3 is 12 residues. The ends were cut back, 6 bases at V and 3 bases at J, with 12 bases in the middle. CDR3 sequence (DNA): TGCAGCGTACGGGGTTTCCTCTACGAGCAGTACTTC. Its translation is CSVRGFLYEQYF.

The J gene is TRBJ1-1, the V gene TRBV20-1; D uncertain. Germline V CDR1 and CDR2: DFQATT, SNEGSKA (reference sequence). The CDR3 loop spans 11 amino acids. Trimming removed 5 bases at V and 4 bases at J, with 8 bases between. The CDR3 sequence: CSARDITEAFF. For the CDR3, the DNA is TGCAGTGCTCGGGATATCACTGAAGCTTTCTTT.

The V and J genes are TRBV19 and TRBJ1-2; D perhaps matches TRBD1 (6 bases). This CDR3 has 14 amino acids. Per germline, CDR1 LNHDA and CDR2 SQIVND (reference sequence). Trimming took 5 bases from V and 6 from J, leaving 16 bases between them. The CDR3 bases are TGTGCCAGTAGTCCAGCGGGAAGGGGGGATGGCTACACCTTC. It is translated as CASSPAGRGDGYTF.

The chain employs TRBV19 and TRBJ2-1; TRBD2 matches at 10 bases. The CDR3 runs to 13 residues. Germline lookup yields CDR1 LNHDA and CDR2 SQIVND (reference sequence). Germline trimming cut 3 bases from V and 8 bases from J; bases unmatched to any gene: 1. The CDR3 is CASSMLAGDEQFF. CDR3 nucleotides: TGTGCCAGTAGTATGCTAGCGGGGGATGAGCAGTTCTTC.

The J gene is TRBJ1-3, the V gene TRBV27, with D perhaps TRBD1 (5 bases). Germline V gene data show CDR1 as MNHEY and CDR2 as SMNVEV (reference sequence). The CDR3 is 16 residues long. Between the trimmed V and J ends, which lost 5 bases and 0 bases, there was a span of 14 bases. The CDR3 DNA follows: TGTGCCAGCAGTCCATCGACAGTACCCTCTGGAAACACCATATATTTT. Amino acid sequence: CASSPSTVPSGNTIYF.

The chain recombines TRBV11-2 with TRBJ2-4, with 7 bases fitting TRBD1. Germline V gene lookup returns CDR1 SGHAT and CDR2 FQNNGV. The CDR3 has 15 amino acids. Trimming removed 6 bases from V and 0 bases from J; junction bases left unmatched: 5. CDR3 nucleotide sequence: TGTGCCAGCAGGGAGACAGGGCTAGCCAAAAACATTCAGTACTTC. Translating gives CASRETGLAKNIQYF.

This chain uses TRBV5-1 with TRBJ1-3, with 7 bases identical to TRBD1. This CDR3 contains 14 residues. Germline trimming cut 4 bases from V and 6 bases from J; bases unmatched to any gene: 7. From germline, CDR1 is SGHRS and CDR2 YFSETQ. The CDR3 nucleotides are TGCGCCAGCAGCGAAGGGACAGAGGAAAACACCATATATTTT. Its protein product is CASSEGTEENTIYF.

CDR3 bases: TGTGCCACAAACAGGGGGAACACTGAAGCTTTCTTT. Its protein is CATNRGNTEAFF. The rearrangement links TRBV10-3 to TRBJ1-1, with TRBD1 identical over 7 bases. The junction had 3 bases not matched to a gene; V was cut back by 10 bases and J by 1 base. The V gene's germline CDR1 is ENHRY and CDR2 SYGVKD. The CDR3 contains 12 residues.

J is TRBJ2-2 and V is TRBV5-1; D is undetermined. Trimming took 2 bases from V and 4 from J, leaving 9 bases between them. The CDR3 spans 14 residues. Germline V gene data show CDR1 as SGHRS and CDR2 as YFSETQ. CDR3: CASSLPRSTGELFF. The DNA of the CDR3 is TGCGCCAGCAGCTTACCCCGATCCACCGGGGAGCTGTTTTTT.

This chain connects TRBV5-6 to TRBJ1-5; D is ambiguous. CDR3 length: 14 amino acids. V shed 1 base and J shed 6 bases, with 11 bases lying between them. Germline V gene sequence: CDR1 SGHDT, CDR2 YYEEEE. CDR3 nucleotides: TGTGCCAGCAGCTTGAAGAACGGCGGTCAGCCCCAGCATTTT. Translated, it gives CASSLKNGGQPQHF.

Here the CDR3 DNA reads TGTGCCAGCAGTCGTCAGCTGAACACTGAAGCTTTCTTT. As protein: CASSRQLNTEAFF. The V and J genes are TRBV27 and TRBJ1-1, with no clear D. Germline V lookup: CDR1 MNHEY, CDR2 SMNVEV (reference sequence). With 5 bases removed from V and 0 bases from J, the gap between germline ends came to 7 bases. There are 13 residues in the CDR3.

V usage is TRBV6-5 and J usage is TRBJ1-1, with 8 nucleotides matching TRBD1. The CDR3 is 13 residues long. V shed 7 bases and J 1 base; nucleotides not matched to a gene: 2. CDR1 and CDR2 (germline): MNHEY, SVGAGI. The chain's CDR3 is CASTGTGNTEAFF. In DNA form, the CDR3 reads TGTGCCAGCACTGGGACAGGGAACACTGAAGCTTTCTTT.

The chain combines TRBV6-5 with TRBJ1-1, with D maybe TRBD1 (6 bases). V was trimmed by 4 bases and J by 0 bases, leaving 12 bases between them. This CDR3 region has 15 residues. Germline-derived CDR1 and CDR2 are MNHEY and SVGAGI. The CDR3 is CASSWSQGVNTEAFF. CDR3 sequence (DNA): TGTGCCAGCAGTTGGTCACAGGGCGTGAACACTGAAGCTTTCTTT.

This clone is a singleton in its sample. This rearrangement joins TRBV29-1 to TRBJ1-2; 8 bases are shared with TRBD1. Germline assignment: CDR1 SQVTM and CDR2 ANQGSEA. The CDR3 extends over 12 amino acids. V dropped 6 bases and J dropped 7; count of bases not matched to a gene: 7. CDR3 nucleotides: TGCAGCGTCCGGACAGGGAATAGTGGCTACACCTTC. Amino acid sequence: CSVRTGNSGYTF.

V is TRBV9 and J is TRBJ2-1; 8 bases align to TRBD2. V lost 7 bases, J lost 4 bases, and 13 bases stayed unmatched. The CDR3 length is 16 residues. Germline CDR1 is SGDLS and CDR2 is YYNGEE. CDR3 bases: TGTGCCAGCGCGAAGAGGGGAGCGGGGGTTTACAATGAGCAGTTCTTC. Protein product: CASAKRGAGVYNEQFF.

The rearrangement joins TRBV19 to TRBJ1-2; weak D call: TRBD1 (6 bases). Germline CDR1 is LNHDA and CDR2 is SQIVND (reference sequence). V lost 3 bases and J 3 bases, leaving 14 bases between the germline ends. There are 15 residues in the CDR3. CDR3 sequence reads: CASSMGGGPDYGYTF. Here the CDR3 DNA reads TGTGCCAGTAGTATGGGAGGGGGGCCGGACTATGGCTACACCTTC. The whole variable domain, filled in from reference TRBV19 and TRBJ1-2, reads DGGITQSPKYLFRKEGQNVTLSCEQNLNHDAMYWYRQDPGQGLRLIYYSQIVNDFQKGDIAEGYSVSREKKESFPLTVTSAQKNPTAFYLCASSMGGGPDYGYTFGSGTRLTVV.

The chain recombines TRBV7-9 with TRBJ2-5, with 12 bases fitting TRBD1. This CDR3 is built from 16 residues. Germline loops: CDR1 SEHNR, CDR2 FQNEAQ (reference sequence). Trimming took 3 bases from V and 9 from J; bases not matched to a gene: 11. The CDR3: CASSFGTGGILDAQYF. The CDR3 DNA reads as TGTGCCAGCAGCTTTGGGACAGGGGGCATCCTGGATGCCCAGTACTTC. The full variable domain, its missing parts supplied by reference TRBV7-9 and TRBJ2-5, is DTGVSQNPRHKITKRGQNVTFRCDPISEHNRLYWYRQTLGQGPEFLTYFQNEAQLEKSRLLSDRFSAERPKGSFSTLEIQRTEQGDSAMYLCASSFGTGGILDAQYFGPGTRLLVL.

The rearrangement joins TRBV12-3 or TRBV12-4 to TRBJ2-5; D ambiguous. V dropped 5 bases and J dropped 2 bases, with 9 bases sitting between them. This CDR3 has 13 amino acids. In DNA, the CDR3 is TGTGCCAGCAGTCGCGGCAGGCAAGAGACCCAGTACTTC. It is translated as CASSRGRQETQYF.

The rearrangement joins TRBV7-2 to TRBJ1-2, with D unclear. V lost 0 bases to trimming and J lost 5 bases, with 7 bases between them. Germline V gene lookup returns CDR1 SGHTA and CDR2 FQGNSA. CDR3 length: 13 residues. CDR3 sequence reads: CASSLAARYGYTF. CDR3 nucleotides: TGTGCCAGCAGCTTAGCTGCGAGGTATGGCTACACCTTC.